Listed below are T cell receptor beta chains from one sample, sequenced in a study of blood T cells in healthy people across ages. TCRdb called the 5' RACE reads again in MiXCR, with one record for every CDR3 protein. The sample holds about 1.4 million distinct CDR3 sequences; 59% are singletons and the top ten take about 6.3%. Sequencing input: blood. These receptors all come from a man aged 18 to 30 in good health. Each CDR3 is given with its conserved first and last residue. The order of the fields is V gene, D gene, J gene, clone size, CDR3 protein, CDR3 DNA. The D gene is left open where the match is weak. The size field is filled for only some rows; it gives once, few, many or a size class.

V: TRBV7-2
D: .
J: TRBJ1-2
size: .
CDR3: CASSLEQGYYGYTF
DNA: TGTGCCAGCAGCTTAGAGCAGGGATACTATGGCTACACCTTC

V: TRBV15
D: .
J: TRBJ1-4
size: .
CDR3: CATSRDRRTYREGKLFF
DNA: TGTGCCACCAGCAGAGATCGCCGGACTTATAGGGAGGGAAAACTGTTTTTT

V: TRBV12-3/TRBV12-4
D: .
J: TRBJ1-4
size: .
CDR3: CASSKGFVKEKLFF
DNA: TGTGCCAGCAGCAAGGGTTTTGTTAAGGAAAAACTGTTTTTT

V: TRBV29-1
D: TRBD1
J: TRBJ1-1
size: .
CDR3: CSVPKADRESEAFF
DNA: TGCAGCGTTCCCAAGGCGGACAGGGAAAGTGAAGCTTTCTTT

V: TRBV6-6
D: TRBD2
J: TRBJ2-7
size: .
CDR3: CASSYSLAGFSYEQYF
DNA: TGTGCCAGCAGTTACTCACTAGCGGGGTTTTCCTACGAGCAGTACTTC

V: TRBV6-5
D: TRBD2
J: TRBJ2-3
size: .
CDR3: CASSYGGLAGGSTDTQYF
DNA: TGTGCCAGCAGTTACGGGGGGCTCGCGGGAGGGAGCACAGATACGCAGTATTTT

V: TRBV27
D: .
J: TRBJ2-1
size: many
CDR3: CASSEYNEQFF
DNA: TGTGCCAGCAGTGAGTACAATGAGCAGTTCTTC

V: TRBV20-1
D: .
J: TRBJ2-3
size: .
CDR3: CSARSRGGFYSGTDTQYF
DNA: TGCAGTGCTAGATCCCGTGGGGGCTTCTATTCGGGCACAGATACGCAGTATTTT

V: TRBV9
D: .
J: TRBJ2-5
size: .
CDR3: CASSPIGRVVETQYF
DNA: TGTGCCAGCAGCCCCATCGGAAGGGTGGTTGAGACCCAGTACTTC

V: TRBV4-3
D: TRBD1
J: TRBJ2-5
size: .
CDR3: CASSQWTGGEETQYF
DNA: TGCGCCAGCAGCCAATGGACAGGGGGCGAAGAGACCCAGTACTTC

V: TRBV4-1
D: .
J: TRBJ2-3
size: .
CDR3: CASNQVLAPDTQYF
DNA: TGCGCCAGCAACCAAGTATTAGCCCCCGATACGCAGTATTTT

V: TRBV7-9
D: TRBD2
J: TRBJ2-7
size: .
CDR3: CASSGTISGPYEQYF
DNA: TGTGCCAGCAGCGGGACTATCAGCGGCCCTTACGAGCAGTACTTC

V: TRBV4-2
D: TRBD2
J: TRBJ2-1
size: .
CDR3: CASSPRDYPNEQFF
DNA: TGTGCCAGCAGCCCTCGGGACTACCCAAATGAGCAGTTCTTC

V: TRBV6-2/TRBV6-3
D: TRBD2
J: TRBJ2-5
size: few
CDR3: CASSPGLAGGPLDEQYF
DNA: TGTGCCAGCAGTCCCGGACTAGCGGGGGGCCCCTTGGATGAGCAGTACTTC

V: TRBV30
D: .
J: TRBJ1-5
size: .
CDR3: CAWSVQPQHF
DNA: TGTGCCTGGAGTGTGCAGCCCCAGCATTTT

V: TRBV2
D: .
J: TRBJ1-5
size: .
CDR3: CASSAVDGDQPQHF
DNA: TGTGCCAGCAGTGCAGTGGACGGGGATCAGCCCCAGCATTTT

V: TRBV12-3/TRBV12-4
D: .
J: TRBJ1-4
size: .
CDR3: CASSPTHATNEKLFF
DNA: TGTGCCAGCAGCCCCACCCACGCAACTAATGAAAAACTGTTTTTT

V: TRBV28
D: TRBD2
J: TRBJ2-2
size: few
CDR3: CASSGTSGVSNTGELFF
DNA: TGTGCCAGCAGTGGGACTAGCGGGGTTTCGAACACCGGGGAGCTGTTTTTT

V: TRBV12-3/TRBV12-4
D: .
J: TRBJ2-1
size: .
CDR3: CASSTTGTPEQFF
DNA: TGTGCCAGCAGTACCACCGGGACCCCGGAGCAGTTCTTC

V: TRBV6-2/TRBV6-3
D: .
J: TRBJ2-7
size: .
CDR3: CASRDDSDEQYF
DNA: TGTGCCAGCAGAGACGACAGCGACGAGCAGTACTTC

V: TRBV10-3
D: TRBD1
J: TRBJ1-2
size: few
CDR3: CAISVGTGVGYTF
DNA: TGTGCCATCAGCGTTGGGACAGGAGTGGGCTACACCTTC

V: TRBV20-1
D: .
J: TRBJ2-7
size: .
CDR3: CSATASDRAYEQYF
DNA: TGCAGCGCTACCGCCTCAGATAGAGCCTACGAGCAGTACTTC

V: TRBV4-2
D: .
J: TRBJ1-2
size: .
CDR3: CASSQEAAPNYGYTF
DNA: TGTGCCAGCAGCCAAGAAGCAGCCCCTAACTATGGCTACACCTTC

V: TRBV21-1
D: .
J: TRBJ2-7
size: few
CDR3: CARLYEQYF
DNA: TGTGCCAGGCTCTACGAGCAGTACTTC